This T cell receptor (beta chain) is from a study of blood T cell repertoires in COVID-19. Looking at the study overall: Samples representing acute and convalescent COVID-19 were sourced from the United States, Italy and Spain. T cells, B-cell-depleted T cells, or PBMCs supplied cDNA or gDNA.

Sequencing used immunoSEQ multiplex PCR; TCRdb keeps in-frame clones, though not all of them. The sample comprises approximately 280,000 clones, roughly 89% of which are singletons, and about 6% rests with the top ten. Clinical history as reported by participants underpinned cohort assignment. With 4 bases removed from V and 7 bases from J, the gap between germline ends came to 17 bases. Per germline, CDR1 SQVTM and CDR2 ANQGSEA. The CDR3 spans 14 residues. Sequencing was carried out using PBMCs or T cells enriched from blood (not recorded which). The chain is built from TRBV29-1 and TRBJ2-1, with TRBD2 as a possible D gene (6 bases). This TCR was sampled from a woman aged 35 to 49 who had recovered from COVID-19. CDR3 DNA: TGCAGCGTTGCGGCAGTGGGGGGAGTAAATGAGCAGTTCTTC. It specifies CSVAAVGGVNEQFF.